This is a list of T cell receptor beta chains from one sample in a study of identical twins. TCRdb recomputed calls from the 5' RACE reads with MiXCR, one row per CDR3 protein. This table holds 400,000 to 650,000 distinct CDR3 sequences, roughly 21% found once. These data were also filed under a second study, of T cells expressing NK-cell markers.

Sequencing was done on a sample of CD4+ T cells sorted from blood. The origin of the receptors is a woman aged 18-29 years in good health. Each CDR3 is given with its conserved first and last residue. D genes are given only for firm matches. Clone sizes are given selectively: once, few, many, or a class where the clone is expanded.

D gene: .
clone size: .
J gene: TRBJ2-2
V gene: TRBV12-3/TRBV12-4
CDR3 protein: CASSLMQGTGELFF
CDR3 DNA: TGTGCCAGCAGTTTAATGCAGGGGACCGGGGAGCTGTTTTTT

D gene: .
clone size: few
J gene: TRBJ1-2
V gene: TRBV2
CDR3 protein: CASSEVEIYGYTF
CDR3 DNA: TGTGCCAGCAGTGAAGTAGAGATCTATGGCTACACCTTC

D gene: TRBD2
clone size: .
J gene: TRBJ2-5
V gene: TRBV20-1
CDR3 protein: CSALAGGPRQTQYF
CDR3 DNA: TGCAGTGCTTTAGCGGGAGGGCCGAGGCAGACCCAGTACTTC

D gene: .
clone size: .
J gene: TRBJ2-5
V gene: TRBV6-2/TRBV6-3
CDR3 protein: CASSTSGETQYF
CDR3 DNA: TGTGCCAGCAGCACATCGGGGGAGACCCAGTACTTC

D gene: .
clone size: few
J gene: TRBJ1-2
V gene: TRBV12-3/TRBV12-4
CDR3 protein: CASKGSVRGYTF
CDR3 DNA: TGTGCCAGCAAGGGGAGTGTGAGAGGCTACACCTTC

D gene: .
clone size: few
J gene: TRBJ2-3
V gene: TRBV20-1
CDR3 protein: CSAGDTQYF
CDR3 DNA: TGCAGTGCCGGGGATACGCAGTATTTT

D gene: TRBD2
clone size: few
J gene: TRBJ2-7
V gene: TRBV20-1
CDR3 protein: CSASRTGLASYEQYF
CDR3 DNA: TGCAGTGCTAGCCGAACGGGACTAGCCTCCTACGAGCAGTACTTC

D gene: .
clone size: few
J gene: TRBJ1-2
V gene: TRBV20-1
CDR3 protein: CSAGDNLGGYTF
CDR3 DNA: TGCAGTGCTGGGGACAATTTGGGTGGCTACACCTTC

D gene: .
clone size: .
J gene: TRBJ2-1
V gene: TRBV3-1
CDR3 protein: CASSQWENEQFF
CDR3 DNA: TGTGCCAGCAGCCAGTGGGAAAATGAGCAGTTCTTC

D gene: TRBD1
clone size: .
J gene: TRBJ1-1
V gene: TRBV12-3/TRBV12-4
CDR3 protein: CASSDRGPNTEAFF
CDR3 DNA: TGTGCCAGCAGCGACAGGGGGCCGAACACTGAAGCTTTCTTT

D gene: .
clone size: many
J gene: TRBJ1-5
V gene: TRBV5-6
CDR3 protein: CASSLWSNQPQHF
CDR3 DNA: TGTGCCAGCAGCTTGTGGTCCAATCAGCCCCAGCATTTT

D gene: TRBD1
clone size: few
J gene: TRBJ1-2
V gene: TRBV12-3/TRBV12-4
CDR3 protein: CASRAIQGNSGYTF
CDR3 DNA: TGTGCCAGCAGAGCAATACAGGGGAATTCTGGCTACACCTTC

D gene: .
clone size: few
J gene: TRBJ2-3
V gene: TRBV20-1
CDR3 protein: CSGMGVGDTQYF
CDR3 DNA: TGCAGTGGGATGGGGGTCGGAGATACGCAGTATTTT

D gene: TRBD2
clone size: .
J gene: TRBJ2-3
V gene: TRBV20-1
CDR3 protein: CSADPASGGGYTQYF
CDR3 DNA: TGCAGTGCCGATCCGGCTAGCGGGGGAGGGTATACGCAGTATTTT

D gene: TRBD1
clone size: .
J gene: TRBJ1-2
V gene: TRBV27
CDR3 protein: CASSLRQGVYGYTF
CDR3 DNA: TGTGCCAGCAGTTTAAGGCAGGGGGTCTATGGCTACACCTTC